Presented here are 3 T cell receptor beta chains from one specimen sequenced in a study of blood T cell repertoires in COVID-19. Sequencing was performed with immunoSEQ multiplex PCR; in TCRdb, only in-frame clones are kept and a portion is missing. The sample shows 150,000 or so clones, roughly 93% of them seen only once. Sample: peripheral blood. The origin of the receptors is a young man with acute or convalescent COVID-19.

The chain links TRBV11-2 to TRBJ2-3; D unresolved. This CDR3 has 14 amino acids. Germline V gene data show CDR1 as SGHAT and CDR2 as FQNNGV. The ends were cut back, 6 bases at V and 2 bases at J, with 12 bases in the middle. The CDR3 DNA is TGTGCCAGCAGTCATACGACTCCCACAGATACGCAGTATTTT. Protein product: CASSHTTPTDTQYF.

This chain links TRBV6-5 with TRBJ1-3; tentatively, D is TRBD1 (6 bases). V was clipped by 2 bases and J by 2 bases, with 13 bases between them. The CDR3 is made up of 16 amino acids. In germline, CDR1 is MNHEY, CDR2 SVGAGI. The CDR3 region has the DNA TGTGCCAGCAGTTACAATGGGGGGGCTGCTGGAAACACCATATATTTT. Translation gives CASSYNGGAAGNTIYF.

The chain couples TRBV25-1 to TRBJ2-1; 9 bases map to TRBD2. Germline V lookup: CDR1 MGHDK, CDR2 SYGVNS. V was pared by 5 bases and J by 10 bases, with 12 bases of the junction left unmatched. The CDR3 is made up of 15 amino acids. In DNA, the CDR3 is TGTGCCAGCAGTAAAAGGGCACGACTAGCGGACGAGCAGTTCTTC. Translated, it gives CASSKRARLADEQFF.